The 17 T cell receptor beta chains given below trace back to one sample, sequenced in a study of T cell responses to AZD1222 COVID-19 vaccine. TCRdb keeps only in-frame clones here, not all; method: immunoSEQ multiplex PCR. The data hold roughly 60,000 clones, with around 80% observed a single time. The sample in question was peripheral blood, obtained 28 days after the second AZD1222 dose. The receptor set was obtained from an adult who received the AZD1222 COVID-19 vaccine.

This sequence joins TRBV30 and TRBJ1-3, with TRBD1 as a possible D gene (6 bases). The V and J ends lost 0 bases and 0 bases respectively, with 21 bases between them. Germline V gene sequence: CDR1 GTSNPN, CDR2 SVGIG (reference sequence). CDR3 size: 19 residues. The CDR3 DNA follows: TGTGCCTGGAGTGTTATGGTCCCTTGGAGGGGGGCCTCTGGAAACACCATATATTTT. Translation: CAWSVMVPWRGASGNTIYF.

The V gene is TRBV7-2, the J gene TRBJ1-1; D ambiguous. CDR3 length: 15 residues. Per germline, CDR1 SGHTA and CDR2 FQGNSA. V was cut by 5 bases and J by 2 bases, with 15 bases left in between. The CDR3 nucleotides read TGTGCCAGCAGCCCTATCGGCGGCGGAAACACTGAAGCTTTCTTT. This translates into CASSPIGGGNTEAFF.

The chain couples TRBV24-1 to TRBJ2-3; 8 bases agree with TRBD1. Germline CDR1 is KGHDR and CDR2 is SFDVKD. With V trimmed by 4 bases and J by 1 base, 15 bases remained unmatched. The CDR3 sequence is 19 residues long. In nucleotides, the CDR3 is TGTGCCACCAGTGACCCCGGGACAGGAGGTAGCTTGGGCACAGATACGCAGTATTTT. Residues: CATSDPGTGGSLGTDTQYF.

This sequence joins TRBV6-5 and TRBJ1-3; 8 bases are shared with TRBD1. Germline V gene data show CDR1 as MNHEY and CDR2 as SVGAGI. The CDR3 covers 14 residues. The V and J ends lost 6 bases and 4 bases, in that order; junction bases with no gene match: 5. The CDR3 region is CASRRRQGGNTIYF. As DNA, the CDR3 is TGTGCCAGCAGAAGAAGACAGGGGGGAAACACCATATATTTT.

The chain carries TRBV6-8 and TRBJ1-4, with 7 positions matching TRBD1. Germline CDR1 MNHGY, CDR2 SAAAGT. CDR3 length: 16 residues. The junction had 9 bases not matched to a gene; V was cut back by 3 bases and J by 5 bases. The CDR3 DNA is TGTGCCAGCAGTTATGGGACAGATATTCTGAATGAAAAACTGTTTTTT. Its protein product is CASSYGTDILNEKLFF.

The chain joins TRBV28 to TRBJ1-5; 8 bases are shared with TRBD1. The junction had 12 bases not matched to a gene; V was cut back by 5 bases and J by 0 bases. The CDR3 consists of 18 residues. The germline V gene encodes CDR1 MDHEN and CDR2 SYDVKM. CDR3 nucleotide sequence: TGTGCCAGCAGTGGCTCGGGGACAGGAGATTATAGCAATCAGCCCCAGCATTTT. Its protein product is CASSGSGTGDYSNQPQHF. The full variable domain, rest sourced from reference TRBV28 and TRBJ1-5, is DVKVTQSSRYLVKRTGEKVFLECVQDMDHENMFWYRQDPGLGLRLIYFSYDVKMKEKGDIPEGYSVSREKKERFSLILESASTNQTSMYLCASSGSGTGDYSNQPQHFGDGTRLSIL.

The V and J genes are TRBV28 and TRBJ2-7; maybe TRBD2 (6 bases). The germline gives CDR1 MDHEN, CDR2 SYDVKM. The CDR3 spans 13 residues. The V end lost 4 bases, the J end lost 2 bases, and 9 bases lay between the germline ends. DNA of the CDR3: TGTGCCAGCAGTTCGGGGGACGCCTACGAGCAGTACTTC. It specifies CASSSGDAYEQYF.

The rearrangement joins TRBV4-2 to TRBJ2-7, with TRBD1 matching over 9 bases. This CDR3 comprises 16 residues. CDR1 LGHNA and CDR2 YNFKEQ come from the germline V gene. V dropped 1 base and J dropped 5; count of bases not matched to a gene: 9. CDR3 DNA sequence: TGTGCCAGCAGCCAAGGGCCGGGACAGGGTCCCCACGAGCAGTACTTC. Translating gives CASSQGPGQGPHEQYF.

The chain is built from TRBV28 and TRBJ1-1; TRBD1 matches at 7 bases. Germline lookup yields CDR1 MDHEN and CDR2 SYDVKM. CDR3 size: 14 residues. Germline trimming cut 5 bases from V and 3 bases from J; bases unmatched to any gene: 6. As DNA, the CDR3 is TGTGCCAGCAGTACTACACAGGGGTACACTGAAGCTTTCTTT. This codes for CASSTTQGYTEAFF. Looking up the rest from reference TRBV28 and TRBJ1-1 gives the full variable domain: DVKVTQSSRYLVKRTGEKVFLECVQDMDHENMFWYRQDPGLGLRLIYFSYDVKMKEKGDIPEGYSVSREKKERFSLILESASTNQTSMYLCASSTTQGYTEAFFGQGTRLTVV.

The CDR3 DNA reads as TGCGCCAGCAGCTTGGGAGTGTCTGCAACTAATGAAAAACTGTTTTTT. It yields the protein CASSLGVSATNEKLFF. The chain has TRBV5-1 and TRBJ1-4; D not resolved. Trimming removed 0 bases at V and 0 bases at J, with 9 bases between. This CDR3 has 16 residues. The germline V gene has CDR1 SGHRS and CDR2 YFSETQ.

The chain recombines TRBV14 with TRBJ1-1, with 7 bases fitting TRBD1. This CDR3 region has 15 residues. The germline CDR1 and CDR2 sequences are SGHDN and FVKESK. Trimming removed 4 bases from V and 1 base from J; junction bases left unmatched: 6. DNA for the CDR3: TGTGCCAGCAGCCGGAACAGGGGTGGGAACACTGAAGCTTTCTTT. Protein: CASSRNRGGNTEAFF.

This rearrangement joins TRBV7-2 to TRBJ1-3, with TRBD1 as a possible D gene (5 bases). V was clipped by 4 bases and J by 1 base, with 11 bases between them. Germline CDR1 is SGHTA and CDR2 is FQGNSA. The CDR3 contains 15 residues. CDR3 in DNA: TGTGCCAGCAGCTCCCACGGGGGGTCTGGAAACACCATATATTTT. Amino acid sequence: CASSSHGGSGNTIYF. The entire variable domain, with the rest obtained from reference TRBV7-2 and TRBJ1-3, is as follows: GAGVSQSPSNKVTEKGKDVELRCDPISGHTALYWYRQSLGQGLEFLIYFQGNSAPDKSGLPSDRFSAERTGGSVSTLTIQRTQQEDSAVYLCASSSHGGSGNTIYFGEGSWLTVV.

This clone appeared a few times. This chain uses TRBV6-5 with TRBJ1-2, with 9 bases that match TRBD1. This CDR3 has 16 residues. With 2 bases clipped from V and 4 bases from J, the junction kept 8 bases outside the gene matches. In germline, CDR1 is MNHEY, CDR2 SVGAGI. Here the CDR3 reads CASSYEGGTGIYGYTF. The CDR3 coding sequence is TGTGCCAGCAGTTACGAAGGTGGGACAGGGATCTATGGCTACACCTTC.

The chain is built from TRBV15 and TRBJ2-7; D is possibly TRBD2 (6 bases). Trimming took 5 bases from V and 4 from J, leaving 15 bases between them. Germline V gives CDR1 LNHNV, CDR2 YYDKDF (reference sequence). The CDR3 covers 14 residues. In nucleotides, the CDR3 is TGTGCCACCAGCCGGCGGGACGGACCATACGAGCAGTACTTC. Translated, it gives CATSRRDGPYEQYF.

This clone was recorded once. The chain recombines TRBV19 with TRBJ2-1; the match to TRBD1 covers 8 bases. Germline lookup yields CDR1 LNHDA and CDR2 SQIVND (reference sequence). V gave up 6 bases and J gave up 6 bases; unmatched junction bases: 10. The CDR3 sequence is 15 residues long. The CDR3 spells CASRGSGTGLNEQFF. The CDR3 bases are TGTGCCAGTAGGGGGTCGGGGACAGGCCTCAATGAGCAGTTCTTC.

The chain links TRBV6-1 to TRBJ2-7, with D uncertain. V was cut by 1 base and J by 11 bases, with 9 bases left in between. The CDR3 runs to 11 residues. Germline lookup yields CDR1 MNHNS and CDR2 SASEGT. DNA for the CDR3: TGTGCCAGCAGTGAAGTAACAGAAAAGTACTTC. Residues: CASSEVTEKYF.

This clone was counted a few times. The chain couples TRBV30 to TRBJ2-5, with 12 bases fitting TRBD2. Germline V CDR1 and CDR2: GTSNPN, SVGIG (reference sequence). V was clipped by 3 bases and J by 4 bases; unmatched bases: 21. This CDR3 is built from 20 residues. CDR3 bases: TGTGCCTGGAGCGATGTCTTACAGGGGCCTAGCGGGGGGGCCCCAGAGACCCAGTACTTC. It codes for CAWSDVLQGPSGGAPETQYF. Using reference TRBV30 and TRBJ2-5 for the parts outside the CDR3, the full variable domain is SQTIHQWPATLVQPVGSPLSLECTVEGTSNPNLYWYRQAAGRGLQLLFYSVGIGQISSEVPQNLSASRPQDRQFILSSKKLLLSDSGFYLCAWSDVLQGPSGGAPETQYFGPGTRLLVL.